The 13 T cell receptor beta chains in this list originate from one sample, sequenced in a study of cytomegalovirus exposure and HLA in healthy donors. PCR involved 60 Vbeta and 13 Jbeta primers. The method was immunoSEQ multiplex PCR; TCRdb's version includes in-frame clones alone and lacks a portion of them. The sample includes some 150,000 clones, 80% of them seen just once. Sequencing was carried out using PBMCs. The receptors stem from a man in his thirties or forties in good health and CMV-seropositive.

This clone was picked up a small number of times. The chain is built from TRBV5-3 and TRBJ1-2; D may be TRBD1 (5 bases). TRBV5-3 counts as an open reading frame of uncertain function. V lost 3 bases and J 4 bases, leaving 16 bases between the germline ends. The CDR3 extends over 15 amino acids. In nucleotides, the CDR3 is TGTGCCAGAAGCTACGACAGTTCTAACTTCTATGGCTACACCTTC. Translated, it gives CARSYDSSNFYGYTF.

The chain employs TRBV5-1 and TRBJ2-2; 8 bases agree with TRBD2. Per the germline V gene, CDR1 is SGHRS and CDR2 is YFSETQ. The CDR3 contains 13 residues. V shed 1 base, J shed 11 bases, and the junction held 4 bases outside the gene matches. The chain's CDR3 is CASSLSGSRELFF. CDR3 nucleotide sequence: TGCGCCAGCAGCTTGAGCGGGAGTCGTGAGCTGTTTTTT. The whole variable domain, remainder taken from reference TRBV5-1 and TRBJ2-2, is KAGVTQTPRYLIKTRGQQVTLSCSPISGHRSVSWYQQTPGQGLQFLFEYFSETQRNKGNFPGRFSGRQFSNSRSEMNVSTLELGDSALYLCASSLSGSRELFFGEGSRLTVL.

J is TRBJ2-1 and V is TRBV18; D is possibly TRBD2 (6 bases). V lost 5 bases and J lost 6, with 8 bases in between. The CDR3 is made up of 12 amino acids. The germline V gene encodes CDR1 KGHSH and CDR2 LQKENI. The CDR3 protein is CASSSLANEQFF. CDR3 DNA: TGTGCCAGCTCATCACTAGCCAATGAGCAGTTCTTC.

The genes are TRBV4-1 and TRBJ2-5; a possible D gene is TRBD2 (6 bases). Near its end, the DNA agrees better with TRBJ2-7, so the J call may be wrong. The CDR3 has 16 amino acids. Germline-derived CDR1 and CDR2 are MGHRA and YSYEKL. CDR3 coding DNA: TGCGCCAGCAGCCAAGAGGGACTCGGGAGCTCCTACGAGCAGTACTTC. Translating it yields CASSQEGLGSSYEQYF.

CDR3 in amino acids: CASSYSAGGEQYF. Written as DNA, the CDR3 is TGTGCCAGCAGTTACTCGGCAGGGGGCGAGCAGTACTTC. The rearrangement uses TRBV6-6 and TRBJ2-7, with TRBD1 identical over 7 bases. V lost 0 bases, J lost 6 bases, and 2 bases stayed unmatched. CDR1 and CDR2 from the germline V gene are MNHNY and SVGAGI (reference sequence). The CDR3 extends over 13 amino acids.

The chain recombines TRBV7-3 with TRBJ2-7; 10 nucleotides agree with TRBD2. Germline assignment: CDR1 SGHTA and CDR2 FQGTGA. V lost 5 bases, J lost 0 bases, and 1 base stayed unmatched. There are 14 residues in the CDR3. The CDR3 region has the DNA TGTGCCAGCAGCCCTAGCGGGAGCTCCTACGAGCAGTACTTC. Amino acids: CASSPSGSSYEQYF.

The chain couples TRBV9 to TRBJ2-2; TRBD1 matches at 8 bases. Germline CDR1 reads SGDLS; CDR2 reads YYNGEE. The V gene end was trimmed by 4 bases and the J gene end by 6 bases; junction bases not matched to a gene: 5. The CDR3 totals 14 residues. CDR3 sequence (DNA): TGTGCCAGCAGCTTCGACAGGGGCTCCGGGGAGCTGTTTTTT. Its translation: CASSFDRGSGELFF.

This sequence joins TRBV2 and TRBJ2-2, with TRBD2 matching 13 bases. The length of the CDR3 is 16 residues. The junction had 7 bases not matched to a gene; V was cut back by 6 bases and J by 6 bases. Germline assignment: CDR1 SNHLY and CDR2 FYNNEI. This chain's CDR3 is CASSELAGGPPGELFF. The CDR3, as DNA: TGTGCCAGCAGCGAACTAGCGGGAGGGCCCCCCGGGGAGCTGTTTTTT.

The rearrangement links TRBV12-5 to TRBJ1-5, with 7 bases lining up with TRBD1. Unmatched junction bases numbered 3, after V lost 4 bases and J lost 3 bases. The germline CDR1 and CDR2 sequences are LGHNT and FRNRAP. This CDR3 spans 14 amino acids. CDR3 DNA sequence: TGTGCTAGTGGTTCCGGACAGGACAATCAGCCCCAGCATTTT. This codes for CASGSGQDNQPQHF. Full variable domain (missing parts from reference TRBV12-5 and TRBJ1-5): DARVTQTPRHKVTEMGQEVTMRCQPILGHNTVFWYRQTMMQGLELLAYFRNRAPLDDSGMPKDRFSAEMPDATLATLKIQPSEPRDSAVYFCASGSGQDNQPQHFGDGTRLSIL.

V gene TRBV13 combines with J gene TRBJ1-3; TRBD1 aligns across 7 bases. Germline assignment: CDR1 PRHDT and CDR2 FYEKMQ (reference sequence). The CDR3 sequence is 16 residues long. V lost 4 bases, J lost 0 bases, and 6 bases stayed unmatched. CDR3 sequence reads: CASSWGQPYSGNTIYF. The CDR3 DNA is TGTGCCAGCAGCTGGGGACAGCCTTACTCTGGAAACACCATATATTTT.

Remarks on this clone: The junction differs from germline at one of its ends, possibly a read error. This sample includes further DNA sequences coding for the same CDR3. The chain has TRBV7-9 and TRBJ1-4; D is undetermined. This CDR3 region has 15 residues. Germline assignment: CDR1 SEHNR and CDR2 FQNEAQ (reference sequence). CDR3: CASSLEPGRGEKLFF. The CDR3 DNA reads as TGCGCCAGCAGCTTAGAGCCCGGACGAGGGGAAAAACTGTTTTTT.

The genes are TRBV7-2 and TRBJ2-5, with TRBD2 matching 10 bases. CDR1 and CDR2 (germline): SGHTA, FQGNSA. V trimming: 7 bases; J trimming: 5 bases; junction bases outside the gene matches: 19. The length of the CDR3 is 18 residues. Written as DNA, the CDR3 is TGTGCCAGCAACCCTTACCCCTTACTAGCGGGAAAGGGGGAGACCCAGTACTTC. As protein: CASNPYPLLAGKGETQYF.

V usage is TRBV4-2 and J usage is TRBJ1-5, with 8 bases that match TRBD1. Looked up from germline, CDR1 is LGHNA and CDR2 is YNFKEQ. Losses at the gene ends were 3 bases for V and 5 bases for J; bases not matched to a gene: 0. The CDR3 totals 13 residues. The chain's CDR3 is CASSQDRDQPQHF. CDR3 in DNA: TGTGCCAGCAGCCAGGACAGGGATCAGCCCCAGCATTTT.